What follows are 30 T cell receptor beta chains derived from one specimen sequenced in a study of blood T cell repertoires in COVID-19. Profiling relied on immunoSEQ multiplex PCR, and the TCRdb table lists in-frame clones only, not all of them. This table holds some 130,000 clones, about 80% found once. The sample taken for sequencing was peripheral blood. The receptors shown here come from a human donor in a cohort sampled during active COVID-19.

The chain combines TRBV6-5 with TRBJ2-3, with D possibly TRBD1 on 5 matching bases. Trimming removed 5 bases from V and 2 bases from J, with 14 bases in between. The V gene's germline CDR1 is MNHEY and CDR2 SVGAGI. This CDR3 is 15 amino acids long. This CDR3 reads CASSPRQRFTDTQYF. Written as DNA, the CDR3 is TGTGCCAGCAGTCCAAGACAGAGATTCACAGATACGCAGTATTTT.

This clone appeared a single time. V gene TRBV14 combines with J gene TRBJ2-7, with TRBD2 identical over 7 bases. The trim removed 4 bases at V and 2 bases at J, leaving 11 bases unmatched. This CDR3 has 16 residues. CDR1 is SGHDN, CDR2 FVKESK, per germline. The CDR3 DNA follows: TGTGCCAGCAGCCGGGGGGGGTCCGGAAATGCCTACGAGCAGTACTTC. Protein product: CASSRGGSGNAYEQYF.

The CDR3 spells CASSTPGGAAGKLFF. The CDR3 DNA follows: TGTGCCAGTAGTACCCCGGGGGGGGCAGCTGGAAAACTGTTTTTT. The genes are TRBV19 and TRBJ1-4; D possibly corresponds to TRBD1 (6 bases). V was clipped by 4 bases and J by 10 bases, with 19 bases between them. The germline V gene encodes CDR1 LNHDA and CDR2 SQIVND (reference sequence). The CDR3 consists of 15 residues.

The CDR3 DNA is TGCGCCAGCAGCCAAGATCTTCGTGATGAGCAGTTCTTC. Translated, it gives CASSQDLRDEQFF. The genes are TRBV4-3 and TRBJ2-1; D is ambiguous. The CDR3 is 13 residues long. In germline, CDR1 is LGHNA, CDR2 YSLEER. Trimming cost V 0 bases and J 8 bases, with 8 bases left between them.

The chain employs TRBV7-3 and TRBJ1-1, with D perhaps TRBD1 (5 bases). The CDR3 length is 14 residues. V gave up 2 bases and J gave up 6 bases, with 13 bases separating them. Germline V CDR1 and CDR2: SGHTA, FQGTGA. Written as DNA, the CDR3 is TGTGCCAGCAGCTTACTAGGGGCTGGCGCTGAAGCTTTCTTT. It translates to CASSLLGAGAEAFF.

The J gene is TRBJ2-2, the V gene TRBV7-9; unclear D gene. Germline loops: CDR1 SEHNR, CDR2 FQNEAQ (reference sequence). There are 12 residues in the CDR3. V lost 6 bases and J lost 11, with 13 bases in between. The CDR3 DNA reads TGTGCCAGCAGTCACCGGCGGTTTGAGCTGTTTTTT. Protein sequence: CASSHRRFELFF.

This clone was seen just once. This sequence joins TRBV15 and TRBJ2-3, with 7 bases that match TRBD2. The CDR3 loop spans 17 amino acids. V lost 0 bases and J lost 4; bases outside the gene matches: 10. The germline V gene has CDR1 LNHNV and CDR2 YYDKDF (reference sequence). The CDR3 protein is CATSREEAGYVADTQYF. DNA for the CDR3: TGTGCCACCAGCAGAGAGGAAGCGGGATACGTTGCAGATACGCAGTATTTT.

V usage is TRBV6-5 and J usage is TRBJ2-7; 7 nucleotides align to TRBD1. Germline V lookup: CDR1 MNHEY, CDR2 SVGAGI. V trimming: 8 bases; J trimming: 6 bases; junction bases outside the gene matches: 7. CDR3 length: 12 residues. CDR3 region: CASGNRGGEQYF. The CDR3 nucleotides read TGTGCCAGCGGTAACAGGGGCGGCGAGCAGTACTTC.

This chain joins TRBV2 and TRBJ2-5; 14 bases fit TRBD2. Unmatched junction bases numbered 5, after V lost 6 bases and J lost 5 bases. The CDR3 loop spans 15 amino acids. Germline CDR1 and CDR2: SNHLY and FYNNEI. CDR3 sequence reads: CASRGTSGRGETQYF. CDR3 nucleotide sequence: TGTGCCAGCAGGGGGACTAGCGGGAGAGGGGAGACCCAGTACTTC.

This clone was found many times. This chain joins TRBV5-1 and TRBJ1-6; 7 nucleotides match TRBD1. CDR1 SGHRS and CDR2 YFSETQ come from the germline V gene. This CDR3 is 15 amino acids long. V shed 1 base, J shed 5 bases, and the junction held 3 bases outside the gene matches. This chain's CDR3 is CASSLLGQNNSPLHF. CDR3 DNA: TGCGCCAGCAGCTTGTTGGGACAGAATAATTCACCCCTCCACTTT.

This sequence joins TRBV19 and TRBJ1-5; no reliable D call. The germline V gene encodes CDR1 LNHDA and CDR2 SQIVND (reference sequence). The CDR3 is 15 residues long. Trimming stripped 1 base from V and 4 bases from J, with 11 bases between. CDR3 protein: CASSIGSRTNQPQHF. The CDR3 nucleotides read TGTGCCAGTAGTATAGGTTCCAGGACTAATCAGCCCCAGCATTTT.

The chain's CDR3 is CATSPGFSSYEQYF. In DNA, the CDR3 is TGTGCCACCTCCCCCGGGTTTAGCTCCTACGAGCAGTACTTC. The chain has TRBV6-5 and TRBJ2-7; D ambiguous. V lost 10 bases to trimming and J lost 0 bases, with 16 bases between them. This CDR3 has 14 residues. The germline V gene has CDR1 MNHEY and CDR2 SVGAGI.

The chain employs TRBV6-2 or TRBV6-3 and TRBJ2-7, with no clear D. This CDR3 contains 13 residues. Germline CDR1 reads MNHEY; CDR2 reads SVGEGT. V gave up 0 bases and J gave up 3 bases, with 6 bases separating them. The CDR3 sequence: CASSYSRVYEQYV. In nucleotides, the CDR3 is TGTGCCAGCAGTTACTCCCGGGTCTACGAGCAGTACGTC.

The V gene is TRBV7-8, the J gene TRBJ1-5; no clear D gene. V was trimmed by 2 bases and J by 3 bases, leaving 14 bases between them. CDR1 and CDR2 (germline): SGHVS, FQNEAQ. The length of the CDR3 is 16 residues. As DNA, the CDR3 is TGTGCCAGCAGCTTAAGAGGCGGGGTCTCCAATCAGCCCCAGCATTTT. Protein: CASSLRGGVSNQPQHF.

In this sample, this clone turned up once. The V call is TRBV12-3 or TRBV12-4, the J call TRBJ1-1; D is perhaps TRBD1 (5 bases). The ends were cut back, 3 bases at V and 8 bases at J, with 10 bases in the middle. The CDR3 loop spans 12 amino acids. The CDR3 region is CASSFGGREAFF. The CDR3 bases are TGTGCCAGCAGTTTCGGGGGGAGGGAAGCTTTCTTT.

The chain is built from TRBV27 and TRBJ2-3; D is perhaps TRBD1 (6 bases). Between the trimmed V and J ends, which lost 3 bases and 2 bases, there was a span of 15 bases. CDR3 length equals 16 residues. The V gene's germline CDR1 is MNHEY and CDR2 SMNVEV (reference sequence). The CDR3 here is CASSFRGRGITDTQYF. The CDR3 DNA follows: TGTGCCAGCAGTTTCAGAGGCAGGGGCATCACAGATACGCAGTATTTT.

This clone was seen more than once but under ten times. This chain connects TRBV5-5 to TRBJ1-2; 7 bases match TRBD1. Germline trimming cut 2 bases from V and 2 bases from J; bases unmatched to any gene: 0. The CDR3 runs 13 residues. The germline V gene encodes CDR1 SGHKS and CDR2 YYEKEE (reference sequence). This CDR3 reads CASSLQGNYGYTF. The CDR3 DNA sequence: TGTGCCAGCAGCTTACAGGGGAACTATGGCTACACCTTC.

The chain is built from TRBV9 and TRBJ2-3; D ambiguous. CDR3 length: 15 amino acids. V lost 0 bases and J lost 1, with 9 bases in between. From germline, CDR1 is SGDLS and CDR2 YYNGEE. Written as DNA, the CDR3 is TGTGCCAGCAGCGTAGACTCCCTGGGCACAGATACGCAGTATTTT. Translating gives CASSVDSLGTDTQYF.

The CDR3 sequence: CASSIVGANSPLHF. CDR3 sequence (DNA): TGTGCCAGTAGTATAGTGGGGGCGAATTCACCCCTCCACTTT. This sequence joins TRBV19 and TRBJ1-6; a possible D gene is TRBD1 (6 bases). The CDR3 has 14 residues. The V gene's germline CDR1 is LNHDA and CDR2 SQIVND (reference sequence). V was pared by 1 base and J by 7 bases, with 8 bases between.

The V gene is TRBV5-1, the J gene TRBJ2-1; 9 positions match TRBD1. CDR1 and CDR2 from the germline V gene are SGHRS and YFSETQ. This CDR3 is 16 amino acids long. J was trimmed by 1 base and V by 4 bases; bases with no gene match: 6. In DNA form, the CDR3 reads TGCGCCAGCAGCCAAGTGGGACAGGGATCCTACAATGAGCAGTTCTTC. It translates to CASSQVGQGSYNEQFF.

Turning to this clone: Other nucleotide sequences from this sample produce the same CDR3. The CDR3 bases are TGCGCCAGCAGCTTGGGAGACAATAATCAGCCCCAGCATTTT. Translation gives CASSLGDNNQPQHF. The rearrangement uses TRBV5-1 and TRBJ1-5; D uncertain. This CDR3 region has 14 residues. The germline V gene encodes CDR1 SGHRS and CDR2 YFSETQ. Between the trimmed V and J ends, which lost 0 bases and 4 bases, there was a span of 8 bases.

The genes are TRBV3-1 (or the pseudogene TRBV3-2) and TRBJ2-1; 8 nucleotides align to TRBD2. The CDR3 is 18 amino acids. Unmatched junction bases numbered 9, after V lost 1 base and J lost 1 base. Germline V CDR1 and CDR2: LGHDT, YNNKEL (reference sequence). CDR3 protein: CASSQASGLVGSYNEQFF. As DNA, the CDR3 is TGTGCCAGCAGCCAAGCCTCGGGACTAGTCGGGTCCTACAATGAGCAGTTCTTC.

The chain has TRBV4-3 and TRBJ1-6, with 7 positions matching TRBD1. The V segment lost 1 base and the J segment 9 bases; nucleotides outside the gene matches: 6. This CDR3 region has 15 residues. The V gene's germline CDR1 is LGHNA and CDR2 YSLEER. CDR3 amino acids: CASSQGQGVSSPLHF. The CDR3 nucleotides are TGCGCCAGCAGCCAAGGGCAGGGGGTAAGTTCACCCCTCCACTTT.

The gene calls are TRBV4-3 and TRBJ1-2; 9 positions match TRBD1. Germline V lookup: CDR1 LGHNA, CDR2 YSLEER. With V trimmed by 4 bases and J by 1 base, 7 bases remained unmatched. The CDR3 totals 16 residues. CDR3 coding DNA: TGCGCCAGCAGCCGAGATCGGGACAGGGTTAACTATGGCTACACCTTC. Translating gives CASSRDRDRVNYGYTF.

This chain uses TRBV7-2 with TRBJ1-4; D not certain. The V end was cut by 3 bases, the J end by 7 bases, with 3 bases between. The germline V gene has CDR1 SGHTA and CDR2 FQGNSA. The CDR3 runs 11 residues. The CDR3 is CASSLSEKLFF. As DNA, the CDR3 is TGTGCCAGCAGCTTGAGTGAAAAACTGTTTTTT.

This clone was seen once. The V and J genes are TRBV7-2 and TRBJ2-5; no firm D call. Trimming removed 1 base from V and 5 bases from J, with 17 bases in between. Germline CDR1 reads SGHTA; CDR2 reads FQGNSA. The CDR3 has 16 amino acids. CDR3 nucleotide sequence: TGTGCCAGCAGCTTAGAGCCCCCTCCAGCCAGGGAGACCCAGTACTTC. Translation: CASSLEPPPARETQYF.

This clone was counted only a few times. The rearrangement uses TRBV11-3 and TRBJ2-4; D not certain. The germline V and J ends were trimmed by 4 bases and 15 bases, with 19 bases remaining between them. The germline V gene has CDR1 SGHNT and CDR2 YENEEA. The CDR3 totals 13 residues. The CDR3 protein is CASSSIENSRMYF. The CDR3 DNA reads TGTGCCAGCAGCTCTATTGAGAATTCCAGGATGTACTTC.

CDR3 sequence: CASSHSGTSGRGGETQYF. The CDR3 DNA is TGTGCCAGTAGCCACTCCGGGACTAGCGGGAGGGGTGGGGAGACCCAGTACTTC. The chain links TRBV19 to TRBJ2-5; 16 bases line up with TRBD2. The V segment lost 6 bases and the J segment 5 bases; nucleotides outside the gene matches: 12. This CDR3 region has 18 residues. Germline V CDR1 and CDR2: LNHDA, SQIVND (reference sequence).

This clone was observed a few times. This chain links TRBV2 with TRBJ2-7; no definite D call. Germline assignment: CDR1 SNHLY and CDR2 FYNNEI. The V gene lost 8 bases and the J gene lost 3 bases, with 14 bases spanning the gap. The CDR3 runs to 13 residues. DNA of the CDR3: TGTGCCAGCCTGGAAGACTCTCACTACGAGCAGTACGTC. Translation gives CASLEDSHYEQYV.

The chain recombines TRBV24-1 with TRBJ2-5; 9 bases align to TRBD2. Germline V gene data show CDR1 as KGHDR and CDR2 as SFDVKD. The V segment lost 2 bases and the J segment 9 bases; nucleotides outside the gene matches: 3. CDR3 length: 13 amino acids. CDR3 sequence reads: CATSDWTSAAQYF. For the CDR3, the DNA is TGTGCCACCAGTGATTGGACTAGCGCGGCCCAGTACTTC.